This entry lists 7 T cell receptor beta chains sequenced from one sample in a study of metastatic and nonmetastatic thyroid tumors (dated by TCRdb to 2019 to 2021). No patient had received any treatment before thyroid surgery. The library was produced with PCR. Sequencing used an Illumina HiSeq 4000. TCRdb trimmed public reads at Q25 via fastp, called clones via MiXCR and kept in-frame beta chains. In all, the sample holds under 25,000 clones, and roughly an eighth of those were seen once. The ten largest clonotypes hold more than 15% of the sample. The sequencing input was blood. These receptors originate from a female donor with papillary thyroid cancer or a benign thyroid nodule (not recorded which). Some clones in this sample may be carry-over from other donors' samples.

This clone was counted ten times or more. J is TRBJ2-5 and V is TRBV20-1; 7 nucleotides align to TRBD1. The CDR3 sequence is 12 residues long. Germline CDR1 and CDR2: DFQATT and SNEGSKA (reference sequence). The CDR3 region is CCIQGNQETQYF. As DNA, the CDR3 is TGCTGCATACAGGGGAATCAAGAGACCCAGTACTTC.

There are many counts of this clone. The genes are TRBV19 and TRBJ1-2; TRBD1 matches at 7 bases. Trimming at V came to 7 bases and at J to 7 bases, leaving 9 bases not matched to a gene. This CDR3 region has 13 residues. Germline-derived CDR1 and CDR2 are LNHDA and SQIVND (reference sequence). CDR3 coding DNA: TGTGCCAGTAATCTCAGGGGGGCCGCTGGCTACACCTTC. As protein: CASNLRGAAGYTF.

This clone occurred many times. Possible read error: a much larger clone is one base away. The gene calls are TRBV6-4 and TRBJ2-1; D is undetermined. The germline V gene has CDR1 MRHNA and CDR2 SNTAGT. This CDR3 has 14 residues. The CDR3 nucleotides are TGTGCCAGCAGTGTGGACGGTTCATACAATGAGCAGTCCTTC. Translation: CASSVDGSYNEQSF.

This clone was counted ten times or more. As DNA, the CDR3 is TGTGCCACCACCGGACTAGCGGGAGGTTACGAGCAGTACTTC. It translates to CATTGLAGGYEQYF. The chain uses TRBV6-1 and TRBJ2-7, with 14 positions matching TRBD2. The J segment lost 4 bases and the V segment lost 10 bases, leaving 6 bases of the junction unmatched. The germline gives CDR1 MNHNS, CDR2 SASEGT. CDR3 size: 14 residues.

The table lists this clone with many counts. The chain is built from TRBV10-3 and TRBJ2-7; D is possibly TRBD1 or TRBD2 (5 bases each). Trimming shortened V by 5 bases and J by 8 bases, and 19 bases separated the two germline ends. This CDR3 spans 14 amino acids. CDR1 and CDR2 from the germline V gene are ENHRY and SYGVKD. CDR3 coding DNA: TGTGCCATCAGTAAGGGTTCGGGCAGGGACCAGCAGTACTTC. Amino acid sequence: CAISKGSGRDQQYF.

This clone was counted many times. This sequence joins TRBV7-9 and TRBJ2-1, with TRBD2 matching 11 bases. Per the germline V gene, CDR1 is SEHNR and CDR2 is FQNEAQ (reference sequence). V lost 1 base to trimming and J lost 5 bases; unmatched junction nucleotides: 4. The CDR3 extends over 16 amino acids. The CDR3, as DNA: TGTGCCAGCAGCTTAGGGGGGACTAGCGGTCACAATGAGCAGTTCTTC. This gives the protein CASSLGGTSGHNEQFF.

This clone was counted a few times. A much more abundant neighbour one base away suggests this may be a read error. Additional DNA sequences in this sample encode the identical CDR3. The chain carries TRBV29-1 and TRBJ2-1; no firm D call. Germline V gene data show CDR1 as SQVTM and CDR2 as ANQGSEA. The CDR3 consists of 13 residues. Trimming left V 6 bases short and J 7 bases short, with 16 bases between. The CDR3 sequence: CSVAFVPRNEQFF. The CDR3 bases are TGCAGCGTGGCATTCGTACCCAGAAATGAGCAGTTCTTC.